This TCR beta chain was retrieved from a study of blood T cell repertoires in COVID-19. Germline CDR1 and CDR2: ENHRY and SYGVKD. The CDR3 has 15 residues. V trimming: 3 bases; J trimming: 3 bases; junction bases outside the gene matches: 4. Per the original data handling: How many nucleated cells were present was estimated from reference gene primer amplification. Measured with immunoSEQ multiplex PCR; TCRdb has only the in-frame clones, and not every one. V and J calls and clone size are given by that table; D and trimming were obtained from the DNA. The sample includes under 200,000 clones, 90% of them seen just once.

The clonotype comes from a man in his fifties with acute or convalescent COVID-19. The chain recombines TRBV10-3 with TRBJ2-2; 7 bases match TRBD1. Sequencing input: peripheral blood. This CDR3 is CAISDRQGDTGELFF. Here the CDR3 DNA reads TGTGCCATCAGTGACCGGCAGGGGGACACCGGGGAGCTGTTTTTT.